This T cell receptor (beta chain) was captured by sequencing in a study of CD8 T cells in ankylosing spondylitis. Whole-study findings and limits: Clones linked to disease were reported to show significant enrichment in matched ankylosing spondylitis synovial fluid. The disease-linked clones had a CD8+ phenotype and low blood frequencies. Prior work had noted some motif variants in reactive arthritis blood and synovial fluid.

A single record per CDR3 protein comes from TCRdb applying MiXCR to the 5' RACE reads. The table records about 220,000 distinct CDR3 sequences, over 9.5% of them present only once. V was clipped by 6 bases and J by 1 base; unmatched bases: 7. CDR3 length: 15 residues. Per germline, CDR1 ENHRY and CDR2 SYGVKD. This clonotype has a count of ten or more. What it binds is not known. The chain is built from TRBV10-3 and TRBJ2-3; TRBD2 matches at 7 bases. The sequencing input was blood, either unsorted or a sorted T cell fraction (not recorded which). The TCR originated in a male donor with ankylosing spondylitis or in good health (not recorded which). CDR3 sequence reads: CAISPSSGGTDTQYF. CDR3 nucleotide sequence: TGTGCCATCAGCCCCTCGAGCGGGGGCACAGATACGCAGTATTTT.